This T cell receptor beta chain is drawn from a study of neurological immune-mediated disorders. On the study more broadly: Multiple sclerosis patients numbered some 34, with roughly 31 relapsing-remitting and 3 secondary progressive.

The unsorted libraries were produced from 2 million PBMCs held at -80 C. This clonotype was recorded at least ten times. A single run covered 15-18 subjects with over 180 million TCR-beta sequences. TCRdb re-derived calls from the 5' RACE reads in MiXCR, one entry per CDR3 protein. The sample has tens of thousands of distinct CDR3 sequences, just over 2.5% seen once. Sample: PBMCs. The TCR originated in a woman aged 25 to 39 with multiple sclerosis.

The CDR3 region has the DNA TGCAGCGTGACAGGGGAAAACACTGAAGCTTTCTTT. Its protein product is CSVTGENTEAFF. The rearrangement joins TRBV29-1 to TRBJ1-1, with 8 bases identical to TRBD1. There are 12 residues in the CDR3. V gave up 6 bases and J gave up 2 bases; unmatched junction bases: 2. Germline CDR1 SQVTM, CDR2 ANQGSEA.